The rows below give T cell receptor beta chains drawn from one sample of a study of T cells after yellow fever vaccination. TCRdb reprocessed the 5' RACE reads via MiXCR and lists one record per CDR3 protein. Of just under 600,000 distinct CDR3 sequences listed, approximately 13% are singletons. Specimen: PBMCs, collected on the day of the yellow fever booster vaccination. These receptors originate from a man younger than 45 who received the YFV17D yellow fever vaccine. The CDR3 runs from the conserved cysteine through the conserved F or W. The D gene is left open where the match is weak. Clone size is shown for a subset of rows, as once, few, many or a class of expanded clone.

D gene: TRBD2; J gene: TRBJ2-1; clone size: few; V gene: TRBV29-1; CDR3 protein: CSVEVGLREGQFF; CDR3 DNA: TGCAGCGTCGAAGTGGGACTTAGGGAGGGGCAGTTCTTC
D gene: .; J gene: TRBJ2-7; clone size: few; V gene: TRBV4-3; CDR3 protein: CASSQDTISEQYF; CDR3 DNA: TGCGCCAGCAGCCAAGATACCATCTCCGAGCAGTACTTC
D gene: .; J gene: TRBJ2-3; clone size: few; V gene: TRBV5-1; CDR3 protein: CASRAMADTQYF; CDR3 DNA: TGCGCCAGCAGGGCGATGGCAGATACGCAGTATTTT
D gene: TRBD2; J gene: TRBJ2-1; clone size: .; V gene: TRBV28; CDR3 protein: CASSPGAGGPIAGSYNEQFF; CDR3 DNA: TGTGCCAGCAGTCCAGGAGCGGGAGGACCTATCGCGGGCTCCTACAATGAGCAGTTCTTC
D gene: .; J gene: TRBJ2-5; clone size: .; V gene: TRBV7-8; CDR3 protein: CASSLSSTLVGDQYF; CDR3 DNA: TGTGCCAGCAGCTTATCGTCGACTCTAGTTGGAGACCAGTACTTC
D gene: TRBD1; J gene: TRBJ1-5; clone size: few; V gene: TRBV20-1; CDR3 protein: CSARDHYRGSAQHF; CDR3 DNA: TGCAGTGCTAGAGATCATTACAGGGGTTCGGCCCAGCATTTT
D gene: TRBD2; J gene: TRBJ2-1; clone size: .; V gene: TRBV19; CDR3 protein: CASSRRGASGVYNEQFF; CDR3 DNA: TGTGCCAGTAGCCGGAGAGGGGCTAGCGGGGTTTACAATGAGCAGTTCTTC
D gene: .; J gene: TRBJ1-1; clone size: few; V gene: TRBV6-2/TRBV6-3; CDR3 protein: CASSYRDGVAEAFF; CDR3 DNA: TGTGCCAGCAGTTACCGGGACGGCGTGGCTGAAGCTTTCTTT
D gene: .; J gene: TRBJ2-7; clone size: few; V gene: TRBV7-2; CDR3 protein: CASSPSRVLTSYEQYF; CDR3 DNA: TGTGCCAGCAGCCCGTCCCGGGTCCTTACCTCCTACGAGCAGTACTTC
D gene: .; J gene: TRBJ1-5; clone size: many; V gene: TRBV28; CDR3 protein: CASASGQGYDSNQPQHF; CDR3 DNA: TGTGCCAGCGCCTCCGGGCAGGGGTATGACAGCAATCAGCCCCAGCATTTT
D gene: TRBD1; J gene: TRBJ1-5; clone size: .; V gene: TRBV15; CDR3 protein: CATSLQGDNQPQHF; CDR3 DNA: TGTGCCACCAGCCTACAGGGGGACAATCAGCCCCAGCATTTT
D gene: TRBD2; J gene: TRBJ2-7; clone size: .; V gene: TRBV6-2/TRBV6-3; CDR3 protein: CASSSRLAPSSYEQYF; CDR3 DNA: TGTGCCAGCAGTTCTCGACTAGCGCCGAGCTCCTACGAGCAGTACTTC
D gene: .; J gene: TRBJ1-6; clone size: many; V gene: TRBV7-9; CDR3 protein: CASSLFGESPLHF; CDR3 DNA: TGTGCCAGCAGCTTATTCGGGGAGTCACCCCTCCACTTT
D gene: .; J gene: TRBJ2-1; clone size: few; V gene: TRBV28; CDR3 protein: CASGGRRNEQFF; CDR3 DNA: TGTGCCAGTGGGGGGCGCAGGAATGAGCAGTTCTTC
D gene: .; J gene: TRBJ2-7; clone size: .; V gene: TRBV9; CDR3 protein: CASSVDREDYEQYF; CDR3 DNA: TGTGCCAGCAGCGTAGATAGGGAAGACTACGAGCAGTACTTC
D gene: .; J gene: TRBJ2-7; clone size: .; V gene: TRBV18; CDR3 protein: CASSPDILSEQYF; CDR3 DNA: TGTGCCAGCTCACCAGACATTTTATCCGAGCAGTACTTC
D gene: .; J gene: TRBJ1-1; clone size: .; V gene: TRBV7-2; CDR3 protein: CASSSSYREDTEAFF; CDR3 DNA: TGTGCCAGCAGCTCCTCTTACAGGGAGGACACTGAAGCTTTCTTT
D gene: .; J gene: TRBJ2-1; clone size: .; V gene: TRBV7-2; CDR3 protein: CASRQEWVHEQFF; CDR3 DNA: TGTGCCAGCAGACAGGAATGGGTGCATGAGCAGTTCTTC
D gene: TRBD2; J gene: TRBJ2-2; clone size: .; V gene: TRBV9; CDR3 protein: CASSVVSGTAGELFF; CDR3 DNA: TGTGCCAGCAGCGTAGTTAGCGGGACCGCCGGGGAGCTGTTTTTT
D gene: .; J gene: TRBJ2-1; clone size: many; V gene: TRBV5-6; CDR3 protein: CASSLGLGVNEQFF; CDR3 DNA: TGTGCCAGCAGCTTGGGGCTGGGGGTCAATGAGCAGTTCTTC
D gene: .; J gene: TRBJ2-1; clone size: once; V gene: TRBV9; CDR3 protein: CVSSCARGGAYNEQFF; CDR3 DNA: TGTGTCAGCAGCTGTGCTCGGGGCGGGGCCTACAATGAGCAGTTCTTC
D gene: TRBD1; J gene: TRBJ2-7; clone size: .; V gene: TRBV20-1; CDR3 protein: CSAPREGAIYEQYF; CDR3 DNA: TGCAGTGCACCTCGCGAGGGGGCTATCTACGAGCAGTACTTC
D gene: TRBD2; J gene: TRBJ2-1; clone size: few; V gene: TRBV28; CDR3 protein: CATTSGRIYNEQFF; CDR3 DNA: TGTGCCACCACTAGCGGGAGGATCTACAATGAGCAGTTCTTC
D gene: .; J gene: TRBJ2-1; clone size: few; V gene: TRBV7-9; CDR3 protein: CASSFGGPSDNEQFF; CDR3 DNA: TGTGCCAGCAGCTTTGGTGGGCCCAGCGACAATGAGCAGTTCTTC
D gene: TRBD2; J gene: TRBJ2-3; clone size: few; V gene: TRBV5-1; CDR3 protein: CASSTGGRDTQYF; CDR3 DNA: TGCGCCTCCTCTACGGGAGGAAGAGATACGCAGTATTTT
D gene: .; J gene: TRBJ2-6; clone size: few; V gene: TRBV6-1; CDR3 protein: CASIGSGANVLTF; CDR3 DNA: TGTGCCAGCATCGGGTCTGGGGCCAACGTCCTGACTTTC
D gene: TRBD2; J gene: TRBJ2-3; clone size: few; V gene: TRBV12-3/TRBV12-4; CDR3 protein: CASSFGAGETDTQYF; CDR3 DNA: TGTGCCAGCAGTTTTGGAGCGGGAGAGACAGATACGCAGTATTTT
D gene: TRBD1; J gene: TRBJ2-1; clone size: few; V gene: TRBV12-3/TRBV12-4; CDR3 protein: CASSPRTGVSYNEQFF; CDR3 DNA: TGTGCCAGCAGTCCCCGGACAGGGGTCTCCTACAATGAGCAGTTCTTC
D gene: .; J gene: TRBJ1-2; clone size: few; V gene: TRBV20-1; CDR3 protein: CSASLMGGYTF; CDR3 DNA: TGCAGCGCGAGCCTTATGGGTGGCTACACCTTC
D gene: TRBD1; J gene: TRBJ1-6; clone size: .; V gene: TRBV5-5; CDR3 protein: CASSTGQGLTSPLHF; CDR3 DNA: TGTGCCAGCAGCACAGGACAGGGCTTGACTTCACCCCTCCACTTT
D gene: .; J gene: TRBJ2-1; clone size: many; V gene: TRBV7-2; CDR3 protein: CASSPGRGSYNEQFF; CDR3 DNA: TGTGCCAGCAGTCCCGGTCGGGGATCCTACAATGAGCAGTTCTTC
D gene: .; J gene: TRBJ2-5; clone size: few; V gene: TRBV7-3; CDR3 protein: CASSPNSIETQYF; CDR3 DNA: TGTGCCAGCAGCCCCAACAGCATAGAGACCCAGTACTTC
D gene: .; J gene: TRBJ2-1; clone size: few; V gene: TRBV24-1; CDR3 protein: CATSDLRQRNEQFF; CDR3 DNA: TGTGCCACCAGTGATTTGCGACAGCGGAATGAGCAGTTCTTC